This TCR beta chain is drawn from a study of T cells in Graves' hyperthyroidism and ophthalmopathy. The wider study: The initial diagnosis was the point when peripheral blood was collected, ahead of any treatment. Study-wide results and caveats: Model-based prediction identified ophthalmopathy a median approximately 6.2 months prior to its onset. A model built on 13 V-J features separated ophthalmopathy from stable hyperthyroidism.

This clonotype was seen at least ten times. Its matching antigen is unknown. Germline lookup yields CDR1 SEHNR and CDR2 FQNEAQ (reference sequence). This CDR3 spans 17 amino acids. Trimming cost V 3 bases and J 5 bases; bases outside gene matches: 12. Amplification yielded TCR beta CDR3 regions, with RNA transcripts as the source. The HTBI primer set drove a first-round RT-PCR of the TCR CDR3. One entry per CDR3 protein, called by TCRdb with MiXCR from the multiplex PCR reads. This repertoire shows under 40,000 distinct CDR3 sequences, about 50% found once; its top ten account for approximately 6.2%. What was sequenced was blood. V and J are TRBV7-9 and TRBJ2-2; 7 nucleotides line up with TRBD2. This receptor was identified in a woman aged 45-59 years with Graves' hyperthyroidism that later progressed to Graves' ophthalmopathy. The chain's CDR3 is CASSFGGRIGRTGELFF. The CDR3 bases are TGTGCCAGCAGCTTCGGCGGGAGAATCGGTCGGACCGGGGAGCTGTTTTTT.